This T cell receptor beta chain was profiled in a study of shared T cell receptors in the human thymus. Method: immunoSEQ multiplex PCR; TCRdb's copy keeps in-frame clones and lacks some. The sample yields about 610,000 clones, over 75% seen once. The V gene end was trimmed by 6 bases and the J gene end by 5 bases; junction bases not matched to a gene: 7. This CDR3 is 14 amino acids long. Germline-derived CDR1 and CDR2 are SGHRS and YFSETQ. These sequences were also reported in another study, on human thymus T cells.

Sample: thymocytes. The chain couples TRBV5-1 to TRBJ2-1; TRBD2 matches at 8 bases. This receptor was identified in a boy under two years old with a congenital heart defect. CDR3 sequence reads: CASKGTSRHNEQFF. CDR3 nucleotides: TGCGCCAGCAAGGGGACTAGTCGTCACAATGAGCAGTTCTTC.